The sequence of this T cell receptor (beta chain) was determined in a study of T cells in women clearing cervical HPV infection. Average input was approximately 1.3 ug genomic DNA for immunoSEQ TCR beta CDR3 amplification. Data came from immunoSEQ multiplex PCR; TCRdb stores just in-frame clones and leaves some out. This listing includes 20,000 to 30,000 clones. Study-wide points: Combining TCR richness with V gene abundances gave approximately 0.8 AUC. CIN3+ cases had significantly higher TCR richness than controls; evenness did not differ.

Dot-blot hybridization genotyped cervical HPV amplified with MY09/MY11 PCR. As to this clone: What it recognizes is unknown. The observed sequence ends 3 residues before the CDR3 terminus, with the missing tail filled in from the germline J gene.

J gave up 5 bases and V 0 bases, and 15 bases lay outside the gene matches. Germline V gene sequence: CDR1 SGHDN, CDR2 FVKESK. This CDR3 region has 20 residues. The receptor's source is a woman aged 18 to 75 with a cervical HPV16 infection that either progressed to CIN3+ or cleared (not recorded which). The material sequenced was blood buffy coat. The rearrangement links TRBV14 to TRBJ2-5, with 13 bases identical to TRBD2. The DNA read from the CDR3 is TGTGCCAGCAGCCAAGATCGGCGGGAGACTAGCGGGAGGCGGTGGGAGACC. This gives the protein CASSQDRRETSGRRWET. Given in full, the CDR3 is CASSQDRRETSGRRWETQYF. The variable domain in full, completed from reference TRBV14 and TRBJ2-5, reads EAGVTQFPSHSVIEKGQTVTLRCDPISGHDNLYWYRRVMGKEIKFLLHFVKESKQDESGMPNNRFLAERTGGTYSTLKVQPAELEDSGVYFCASSQDRRETSGRRWETQYFGPGTRLLVL.